The T cell receptor (beta chain) under discussion was sequenced for a study of T cells after posttransplantation cyclophosphamide. The CDR3 is 14 residues long. CDR1 is SGHAT, CDR2 FQNNGV, per germline. V lost 1 base and J lost 8, with 12 bases in between. Busulfan-fludarabine conditioning, marrow transplant, and cyclophosphamide on days +3 and +4 were administered. Study-level points and caveats: After PTCy, TRB diversity resembled that of CNI/methotrexate controls.

On this clone itself: Antigen unknown.

The repertoire was sequenced with immunoSEQ multiplex PCR; TCRdb's copy has only in-frame clones and lacks some. The table has fewer than 45,000 clones, about 77% seen once. This rearrangement joins TRBV11-2 to TRBJ2-4, with D possibly TRBD2 on 5 matching bases. The clonotype comes from a female patient in her forties who received an allogeneic stem cell transplant from a related donor, was CMV-positive, and had no GVHD. The T cells may come from the graft donor. The input for sequencing was CD4+ T cells sorted from blood, taken just over 1,900 days after a stem cell transplant with posttransplant cyclophosphamide. DNA for the CDR3: TGTGCCAGCAGCTTAGGTCTGGGAGACCACATTCAGTACTTC. This encodes CASSLGLGDHIQYF.